This passage covers 5 T cell receptor beta chains from one sample sequenced in a study of blood T cells in healthy people across ages. Next came a second PCR, run for about 6 to 11 cycles, which used a sample-barcoded 5' primer along with a J-beta primer mix. Each CDR3 protein is one row after TCRdb ran MiXCR on the 5' RACE reads. Altogether about 640,000 distinct CDR3 sequences are present, roughly three fifths being singletons, with the ten largest covering over 35%. What was sequenced was blood. Source of these receptors: a man aged 55-75 years in good health.

This clonotype was counted a few times. The rearrangement joins TRBV12-3 or TRBV12-4 to TRBJ1-2; D is ambiguous. The V end lost 5 bases, the J end lost 5 bases, and 18 bases lay between the germline ends. This CDR3 has 15 amino acids. CDR3 DNA: TGTGCCAGCAGTCAACGGGATCGGGCGCAGTATGGCTACACCTTC. As protein: CASSQRDRAQYGYTF.

V usage is TRBV7-2 and J usage is TRBJ2-4; D might be TRBD2 (6 bases). The V end was cut by 2 bases, the J end by 7 bases, with 21 bases between. Germline CDR1 SGHTA, CDR2 FQGNSA. This CDR3 contains 17 residues. CDR3 loop: CASSLMLLRDFGNIQYF. CDR3 in DNA: TGTGCCAGCAGCTTAATGTTGTTGCGGGATTTTGGGAACATTCAGTACTTC.

J is TRBJ2-3 and V is TRBV7-2; tentative D call: TRBD2 (6 bases). The CDR3 length is 13 residues. The germline V gene has CDR1 SGHTA and CDR2 FQGNSA. V shed 1 base and J shed 7 bases, with 9 bases lying between them. Written as DNA, the CDR3 is TGTGCCAGCAGCTTAGGGGCGGGGAATACGCAGTATTTT. Residues: CASSLGAGNTQYF.

This chain connects TRBV9 to TRBJ2-1, with D possibly matching TRBD2 (6 bases). Trimming stripped 0 bases from V and 0 bases from J, with 7 bases between. The CDR3 sequence is 15 residues long. Germline CDR1 is SGDLS and CDR2 is YYNGEE. The CDR3 spells CASSVDGGSYNEQFF. The DNA for the CDR3 is TGTGCCAGCAGCGTAGACGGGGGCTCCTACAATGAGCAGTTCTTC.

The J gene is TRBJ2-1, the V gene TRBV6-5; the match to TRBD1 covers 9 bases. CDR3 length: 18 amino acids. Unmatched junction bases numbered 14, after V lost 4 bases and J lost 4 bases. The V gene's germline CDR1 is MNHEY and CDR2 SVGAGI. CDR3 DNA: TGTGCCAGCAGTTCCGAGGGGTTCGGACAGGGGAGGTACAATGAGCAGTTCTTC. This gives the protein CASSSEGFGQGRYNEQFF.